This T cell receptor beta chain was sequenced for a study of blood T cell repertoires in COVID-19. The wider study: Collection of acute and convalescent COVID-19 samples took place in the United States, Italy and Spain. In each case, the material was cDNA or gDNA derived from T cells, B-cell-depleted T cells, or PBMCs.

As handled by the study authors: Estimates of nucleated cell counts were drawn from the amplification of reference gene primers. Profiling relied on immunoSEQ multiplex PCR, and the TCRdb table lists in-frame clones only, not all of them. V, J and clone size derive from that table, while D and trimming were established from the DNA sequence. The sample lists under 250,000 clones; 75% to 85% were seen once. Looked up from germline, CDR1 is SGDLS and CDR2 is YYNGEE. The V and J ends lost 0 bases and 3 bases respectively, with 6 bases between them. CDR3 length: 14 residues. The chain couples TRBV9 to TRBJ2-2; D gene ambiguous. The sample taken for sequencing was peripheral blood. This sequence was found in a human donor in a cohort sampled during active COVID-19. CDR3 region: CASSVGGHTGELFF. In nucleotides, the CDR3 is TGTGCCAGCAGCGTAGGTGGGCACACCGGGGAGCTGTTTTTT.